Listed below are T cell receptor beta chains from one sample, sequenced in a study of blood T cells in healthy people across ages. TCRdb re-called the 5' RACE reads through MiXCR, storing one row per CDR3 protein. This table has 1.5 million to 2 million distinct CDR3 sequences, around half appearing once. The sample consisted of blood. Receptors originate from a woman between 35 and 50 years old in good health. The CDR3 runs from the conserved cysteine through the conserved F or W.

J: TRBJ2-1
V: TRBV28
CDR3: CASSSNPGFVEQFF

J: TRBJ1-5
V: TRBV20-1
CDR3: CSARVRASPQPQHF

J: TRBJ2-3
V: TRBV3-1
CDR3: CASSQEGGGGAGDTQYF

J: TRBJ2-3
V: TRBV7-2
CDR3: CASSLGGSGSGTDTQYF

J: TRBJ1-5
V: TRBV28
CDR3: CASSYNSSPQHF

J: TRBJ2-2
V: TRBV12-3/TRBV12-4
CDR3: CASSLGGNGGELFF

J: TRBJ2-2
V: TRBV20-1
CDR3: CSAKTGGDTGELFF

J: TRBJ2-1
V: TRBV5-1
CDR3: CASSLGGQAGEQFF

J: TRBJ2-1
V: TRBV7-2
CDR3: CASSLIAGPATYNEQFF

J: TRBJ2-1
V: TRBV9
CDR3: CASSPSGTSGYNEQFF

J: TRBJ2-1
V: TRBV7-2
CDR3: CASTCERGVYNEQFF

J: TRBJ2-1
V: TRBV29-1
CDR3: CSVTGTFNEQFF

J: TRBJ2-1
V: TRBV7-9
CDR3: CASSFSIGGNNEQFF

J: TRBJ1-1
V: TRBV7-2
CDR3: CASSSQGNLNTEAFF

J: TRBJ2-1
V: TRBV7-3
CDR3: CASSSNGYSSYNEQFF

J: TRBJ2-5
V: TRBV28
CDR3: CASRVTGTGETQYF

J: TRBJ2-1
V: TRBV7-9
CDR3: CASSSALTGGTEQFF

J: .
V: TRBV6-6
CDR3: CASSSSRGNEQYF

J: .
V: TRBV27
CDR3: CASSPEGWYDRATETQYF

J: TRBJ2-1
V: TRBV9
CDR3: CASSASENEDEQFF

J: TRBJ1-2
V: TRBV7-2
CDR3: CASSSLSGGDNYGYTF

J: TRBJ2-1
V: TRBV6-2/TRBV6-3
CDR3: CASSWGPHNEQFF

J: TRBJ2-1
V: TRBV9
CDR3: CASSVEAGRNEQFF

J: TRBJ1-4
V: TRBV11-2
CDR3: CASGPGWTNEKLFF

J: TRBJ2-7
V: TRBV6-1
CDR3: CASSEPAGGPPYEQYF